These T cell receptor beta chains were read from a single sample in a study of shared clonotypes between healthy human individuals. Here immunoSEQ multiplex PCR was the method, and the copy in TCRdb shows in-frame clones only, minus some. The data show roughly 1,800,000 clones, over 85% seen once. The sequenced sample was naive CD8+ T cells sorted from blood. The receptor set was obtained from a man between 18 and 35 years old in good health. The CDR3 runs from the conserved cysteine through the conserved F or W. D genes are given only for firm matches. The size entry is marked missing in some rows and otherwise reads once, few, many or a size class.

>TRBV6-6|TRBJ2-7|-|once
TGTGCCAGCAGTTACGATGGGGGCCAGGAGCAGTACTTC
CASSYDGGQEQYF
>TRBV2|TRBJ2-5|-|-
TGTGCCAGCAGTACGCACCGGGACCCAGATCCACAAGAGACCCAGTACTTC
CASSTHRDPDPQETQYF
>TRBV5-4|TRBJ2-5|-|-
TGTGCCAGCAGCTTGGCCTCTAACAGGGAAGAGACCCAGTACTTC
CASSLASNREETQYF
>TRBV4-1|TRBJ1-2|TRBD1|-
TGCGCCAGCAGCCAAGGGGTGGGGACAGGCAGCGGCTACACCTTC
CASSQGVGTGSGYTF
>TRBV5-1|TRBJ1-4|-|-
TGCGCCAGCAGCTTGGGGGCAACTAATGAAAAACTGTTTTTT
CASSLGATNEKLFF
>TRBV2|TRBJ2-3|-|-
TGTGCCAGCAGCGGCCTCTCAGCGGCCCCTGGGACAGATACGCAGTATTTT
CASSGLSAAPGTDTQYF
>TRBV9|TRBJ2-7|TRBD1|-
TGTGCCAGCAGCGATCAAATGGACAGGCCTTCCTACGAGCAGTACTTC
CASSDQMDRPSYEQYF
>TRBV10-3|TRBJ2-1|-|-
TGTGCCATCAGTGAGATGGGGAGCGAGCAGTTCTTC
CAISEMGSEQFF
>TRBV19|TRBJ1-4|-|-
TGTGCCAGTAGTATTCAACAGGCAACTAATGAAAAACTGTTTTTT
CASSIQQATNEKLFF
>TRBV7-9|TRBJ2-1|-|-
TGTGCCAGCAGCTTAGTGGGGGCTGTCTACAATGAGCAGTTCTTC
CASSLVGAVYNEQFF
>TRBV9|TRBJ1-3|TRBD1|-
TGTGCCAGCAGCTCACCCGACAGGGGAGGGAACACCATATATTTT
CASSSPDRGGNTIYF
>TRBV7-6|TRBJ2-7|TRBD2|-
TGTGCCAGCAGCTCCGGGACTAGCGGGTTAAGCTCCTACGAGCAGTACTTC
CASSSGTSGLSSYEQYF
>TRBV7-8|TRBJ2-3|TRBD1|-
TGTGCCAGCAGCCGCCTTTTGGGACAGGGGACAGATACGCAGTATTTT
CASSRLLGQGTDTQYF
>TRBV11-2|TRBJ2-3|TRBD1|-
TGTGCCAGCCTAATGGACGGGACAGTCACAGATACGCAGTATTTT
CASLMDGTVTDTQYF
>TRBV9|TRBJ2-7|TRBD1|-
TGTGCCAGCAGCCCGACAGGGTCGGGGGAGCAGTACTTC
CASSPTGSGEQYF
>TRBV29-1|TRBJ1-1|-|-
TGCAGCGCTCAAGGGCAGGGTAACACTGAAGCTTTCTTT
CSAQGQGNTEAFF
>TRBV6-5|TRBJ2-7|-|-
TGTGCCAGCAGTGCCACAGGGACCTACGAGCAGTACTTC
CASSATGTYEQYF
>TRBV28|TRBJ1-4|-|-
TGTGCCAGCAGCGAGACTGAAAAACTGTTTTTT
CASSETEKLFF
>TRBV6-6|TRBJ2-1|-|-
TGTGCCAGCAGTTTCTACAATGAGCAGTTCTTC
CASSFYNEQFF
>TRBV19|TRBJ1-1|TRBD1|-
TGTGCCAGTAGTATGGCAGGGGGAGGGAACACTGAAGCTTTCTTT
CASSMAGGGNTEAFF
>TRBV4-2|TRBJ2-2|TRBD2|-
TGTGCCAGCAGCCAAGGTGCGCGGGAGTTGGGCACCGGGGAGCTGTTTTTT
CASSQGARELGTGELFF
>TRBV29-1|TRBJ2-7|-|-
TGCAGCGTTGAAGTGGCCAACGGGTTCTTAGAGCAGTACTTC
CSVEVANGFLEQYF
>TRBV28|TRBJ1-2|-|-
TGTGCCAGCAGTTACCCGCCCCTTCCTACTAACTATGGCTACACCTTC
CASSYPPLPTNYGYTF
>TRBV15|TRBJ2-1|TRBD2|once
TGTGCCACCAGCAGAGACTCCCCGGGGGGGCTAGGGGACAATGAGCAGTTCTTC
CATSRDSPGGLGDNEQFF
>TRBV5-1|TRBJ1-5|-|-
TGCGCCAGCAGCTCAAACCCCGGCAGTCAGCCCCAGCATTTT
CASSSNPGSQPQHF
>TRBV4-1|TRBJ2-1|-|-
TGCGCCAGCAGCCAAGCCCCTAGCGTTTACAATGAGCAGTTCTTC
CASSQAPSVYNEQFF
>TRBV4-1|TRBJ2-7|-|-
TGCGCCAGCAGCCAAAGGGATACGACCTACGAGCAGTACTTC
CASSQRDTTYEQYF
>TRBV6-6|TRBJ2-7|-|-
TGTGCCAGCAGTCCCGGTGTCTCCTACGAGCAGTACTTC
CASSPGVSYEQYF
>TRBV4-3|TRBJ2-3|TRBD2|-
TGCGCCAGCAGCTCTAGGACGGGAGGGCTGACAGATACGCAGTATTTT
CASSSRTGGLTDTQYF
>TRBV6-1|TRBJ2-2|-|-
TGTGCCAGCAGACTCATACCACCGGAGCTGTTTTTT
CASRLIPPELFF
>TRBV7-9|TRBJ2-7|TRBD1|-
TGTGCCAGCAGCTTATCGTTCGGGACAGACTACGAGCAGTACTTC
CASSLSFGTDYEQYF
>TRBV10-1|TRBJ1-1|TRBD1|-
TGCGCCAGCAGTGAAGGGGTGGGGACAGGGGTCACTGAAGCTTTCTTT
CASSEGVGTGVTEAFF
>TRBV5-1|TRBJ2-7|TRBD1|once
TGCGCCAGCAGCTTGGTGGCAGGGGGCCTCTACGAGCAGTACTTC
CASSLVAGGLYEQYF
>TRBV7-9|TRBJ2-7|TRBD1|-
TGTGCCAGCATCCGGACAGGGGGACCCTACGAGCAGTACTTC
CASIRTGGPYEQYF
>TRBV13|TRBJ2-7|-|-
TGTGCCAGCAGCCCCCGGGGCTCCCCCGACGAGCAGTACTTC
CASSPRGSPDEQYF
>TRBV7-9|TRBJ2-3|-|-
TGTGCCAGCAGCTGGGACGCTACGCAGTATTTT
CASSWDATQYF
>TRBV4-3|TRBJ1-3|-|-
TGCGCCAGCAGCCAAGAGATGAGCTCTGGAAACACCATATATTTT
CASSQEMSSGNTIYF
>TRBV11-2|TRBJ1-1|-|few
TGTGCCAGCAGGGCGGATTACACTGAAGCTTTCTTT
CASRADYTEAFF
>TRBV4-1|TRBJ2-7|TRBD2|-
TGCGCCAGCAGTCCCCGGACTAGCGGTCCCTACGAGCAGTACTTC
CASSPRTSGPYEQYF